This record concerns one T cell receptor (beta chain) sequence. The antigen is not known. This entry is derived from a study of cytomegalovirus exposure and HLA in healthy donors. PCR primers comprised 60 Vbeta and 13 Jbeta primers. How the authors handled the data: Later analysis identified tens of millions of unique TCR beta chains, about 10 million shared. Measured with immunoSEQ multiplex PCR; TCRdb has only the in-frame clones, and not every one. That table is the source of V, J and clone size, and D and trimming were worked out from the DNA. Among around 170,000 clones listed, around 73% were seen once. The CDR3 is made up of 13 amino acids. Deletions cut 4 bases from V and 7 bases from J, with 12 bases between. The germline V gene has CDR1 LGHNA and CDR2 YSLEER. General study points: According to an earlier analysis, most TCR beta V segments yielded productive rearrangements about 87% or about 30% of the time. No immune exposure information besides CMV serostatus was available.

Sequencing used PBMCs. This sequence originates from a man between 60 and 70 years old in good health and CMV-seronegative. This chain links TRBV4-3 with TRBJ2-3; a weak D match, TRBD2 (6 bases). The CDR3 DNA follows: TGCGCCAGCAGCCTCAAACTAGCACATACGCAGTATTTT. It yields the protein CASSLKLAHTQYF.